This is a list of T cell receptor beta chains from one sample in a study of blood T cell repertoires in COVID-19. Profiling relied on immunoSEQ multiplex PCR, and the TCRdb table lists in-frame clones only, not all of them. In the table there are 300,000 to 450,000 clones, roughly 90% of which are singletons. The specimen was peripheral blood. The receptors were sampled from a woman in her 30s with COVID-19, enrolled during active disease. Each CDR3 is given with its conserved first and last residue. Each record gives: J gene, V gene, D gene, clone size, CDR3 DNA, CDR3 protein. D genes are given only for firm matches. Some rows mark clone size as missing; the rest say once, few, many or name a class of expanded clone.

j_gene: TRBJ2-3
v_gene: TRBV5-1
d_gene: NA
abundance: NA
CDR3nt: TGCGCCAGCAGCCCAGACTCGTCGAAAGATACGCAGTATTTT
CDR3aa: CASSPDSSKDTQYF

j_gene: TRBJ1-5
v_gene: TRBV6-2/TRBV6-3
d_gene: NA
abundance: many
CDR3nt: TGTGCCAGCAGTTACCGGGACATGGGTAGAGGAAGCAATCAGCCCCAGCATTTT
CDR3aa: CASSYRDMGRGSNQPQHF

j_gene: TRBJ2-1
v_gene: TRBV7-9
d_gene: NA
abundance: NA
CDR3nt: TGTGCCAGCAGCTTAGAAGGCGGTCTAGGAGGGTACAATGAGCAGTTCTTC
CDR3aa: CASSLEGGLGGYNEQFF

j_gene: TRBJ2-6
v_gene: TRBV7-2
d_gene: TRBD1
abundance: NA
CDR3nt: TGTGCCAGCAGCTCGGACAGGGCCTCTGGGGCCAACGTCCTGACTTTC
CDR3aa: CASSSDRASGANVLTF

j_gene: TRBJ1-2
v_gene: TRBV10-3
d_gene: NA
abundance: NA
CDR3nt: TGTGCCATCACCCCAGGGAACAACTATGGCTACACCTTC
CDR3aa: CAITPGNNYGYTF

j_gene: TRBJ1-4
v_gene: TRBV11-2
d_gene: TRBD1
abundance: NA
CDR3nt: TGTGCCAGCAGCCCCGGACAGGCAGCTAATGAAAAACTGTTTTTT
CDR3aa: CASSPGQAANEKLFF

j_gene: TRBJ2-1
v_gene: TRBV9
d_gene: NA
abundance: NA
CDR3nt: TGTGCCAGCAGCGTAGTCGGAGCCGCCTACAATGAGCAGTTCTTC
CDR3aa: CASSVVGAAYNEQFF

j_gene: TRBJ2-1
v_gene: TRBV7-2
d_gene: TRBD2
abundance: NA
CDR3nt: TGTGCCAGCAGCTTAGAGGTGGTCGGGGCGGCAGGGAGGGGCAATGAGCAGTTCTTC
CDR3aa: CASSLEVVGAAGRGNEQFF

j_gene: TRBJ2-1
v_gene: TRBV28
d_gene: TRBD2
abundance: NA
CDR3nt: TGTGCCAGCAGCACTAGCGGGGGGACAAGCTCCTACAATGAGCAGTTCTTC
CDR3aa: CASSTSGGTSSYNEQFF

j_gene: TRBJ2-2
v_gene: TRBV6-5
d_gene: TRBD2
abundance: NA
CDR3nt: TGTGCCAGCAGCGGACTAGCGGCGAACACCGGGGAGCTGTTTTTT
CDR3aa: CASSGLAANTGELFF

j_gene: TRBJ2-3
v_gene: TRBV7-2
d_gene: NA
abundance: NA
CDR3nt: TGTGCCAGCAGCTCCAGGGCTCCTAGCACAGATACGCAGTATTTT
CDR3aa: CASSSRAPSTDTQYF

j_gene: TRBJ2-2
v_gene: TRBV9
d_gene: TRBD2
abundance: NA
CDR3nt: TGTGCCAGCAGCGTAGCCCCGGGACTAGCGGGACCCAACACCGGGGAGCTGTTTTTT
CDR3aa: CASSVAPGLAGPNTGELFF

j_gene: TRBJ2-1
v_gene: TRBV6-1
d_gene: NA
abundance: NA
CDR3nt: TGTGCCAGCAGTGTAGGACCCGACAGAAACAATGAGCAGTTCTTC
CDR3aa: CASSVGPDRNNEQFF

j_gene: TRBJ2-4
v_gene: TRBV25-1
d_gene: NA
abundance: NA
CDR3nt: TGTGCCAGCAGTGAATTCACAGGCGCTCAGTACTTC
CDR3aa: CASSEFTGAQYF

j_gene: TRBJ1-1
v_gene: TRBV6-2/TRBV6-3
d_gene: TRBD1
abundance: NA
CDR3nt: TGTGCCAGCAGTTACAACAGGGGACCCACTGAAGCTTTCTTT
CDR3aa: CASSYNRGPTEAFF

j_gene: TRBJ2-5
v_gene: TRBV24-1
d_gene: NA
abundance: NA
CDR3nt: TGTGCCACCAGTGATTTTCGGAGTCAAGAGACCCAGTACTTC
CDR3aa: CATSDFRSQETQYF

j_gene: TRBJ1-4
v_gene: TRBV7-2
d_gene: TRBD1
abundance: NA
CDR3nt: TGTGCCAGCCGTGGACGGACAGGCCCGGATGAAAAACTGTTTTTT
CDR3aa: CASRGRTGPDEKLFF

j_gene: TRBJ1-4
v_gene: TRBV2
d_gene: NA
abundance: NA
CDR3nt: TGTGCCAGCAGTGAAGACTCCTCAACTTTCGGGGTGGAAAAACTGTTTTTT
CDR3aa: CASSEDSSTFGVEKLFF

j_gene: TRBJ2-2
v_gene: TRBV19
d_gene: TRBD2
abundance: NA
CDR3nt: TGTGCCAGTACCTCCGTCAGCGGGAGGGCCGGCACCGGGGAGCTGTTTTTT
CDR3aa: CASTSVSGRAGTGELFF

j_gene: TRBJ1-2
v_gene: TRBV5-1
d_gene: NA
abundance: NA
CDR3nt: TGCGCCAGCAGCTTGGACAGAGCCAATGGCTACACCTTC
CDR3aa: CASSLDRANGYTF

j_gene: TRBJ1-3
v_gene: TRBV28
d_gene: NA
abundance: NA
CDR3nt: TGTGCCAGCAGTGTGGGGGCTGGGACCGACCCTGGAAACACCATATATTTT
CDR3aa: CASSVGAGTDPGNTIYF

j_gene: TRBJ2-2
v_gene: TRBV6-5
d_gene: TRBD1
abundance: NA
CDR3nt: TGTGCCAGCAGTTACTGGGGACAGAAGGTCACCGGGGAGCTGTTTTTT
CDR3aa: CASSYWGQKVTGELFF

j_gene: TRBJ2-1
v_gene: TRBV7-2
d_gene: TRBD2
abundance: NA
CDR3nt: TGTGCCAGCAGCTTCGGGGCGGGAGCCCTCAATGAGCAGTTCTTC
CDR3aa: CASSFGAGALNEQFF

j_gene: TRBJ2-5
v_gene: TRBV5-8
d_gene: TRBD2
abundance: once
CDR3nt: TGTGCCAGCAGCGAAACTGGTGTAGTAGCGGGAGGGCCGTCAAAAGAGACCCAGTACTTC
CDR3aa: CASSETGVVAGGPSKETQYF

j_gene: TRBJ1-2
v_gene: TRBV7-2
d_gene: NA
abundance: NA
CDR3nt: TGTGCCAGCAGCTTAACGTCAGGGGATTATGGCTACACCTTC
CDR3aa: CASSLTSGDYGYTF

j_gene: TRBJ1-6
v_gene: TRBV6-5
d_gene: TRBD1
abundance: NA
CDR3nt: TGTGCCAGCAGTTACTTCACAGGGGATAATTCACCCCTCCACTTT
CDR3aa: CASSYFTGDNSPLHF

j_gene: TRBJ2-7
v_gene: TRBV7-5
d_gene: NA
abundance: NA
CDR3nt: TGTGCCAGCGATGCCCTGGAGAACGAGCAGTACTTC
CDR3aa: CASDALENEQYF

j_gene: TRBJ2-3
v_gene: TRBV9
d_gene: TRBD1
abundance: NA
CDR3nt: TGTGCCAGCAGCGAGGAGAGGGACAGGGAGGGTACGCAGTATTTT
CDR3aa: CASSEERDREGTQYF

j_gene: TRBJ2-7
v_gene: TRBV5-1
d_gene: TRBD1
abundance: NA
CDR3nt: TGCGCCAGCAGCTTGGACCTGGCCGGGGACAGGGGAGAGCAGTACTTC
CDR3aa: CASSLDLAGDRGEQYF

j_gene: TRBJ1-6
v_gene: TRBV21-1
d_gene: NA
abundance: NA
CDR3nt: TGTGCCAGCAGCAAAGAGGGCAGGGGGTGGTCCCTCCACTTT
CDR3aa: CASSKEGRGWSLHF

j_gene: TRBJ2-1
v_gene: TRBV7-2
d_gene: TRBD2
abundance: NA
CDR3nt: TGTGCCAGCAGCTTAGCGCGGGGGGGCATCACCCCCTACAATGAGCAGTTCTTC
CDR3aa: CASSLARGGITPYNEQFF

j_gene: TRBJ2-3
v_gene: TRBV28
d_gene: NA
abundance: NA
CDR3nt: TGTGCCAGCAGTTTGGGGGGGGCCCGCACAGATACGCAGTATTTT
CDR3aa: CASSLGGARTDTQYF

j_gene: TRBJ1-6
v_gene: TRBV4-1
d_gene: TRBD1
abundance: once
CDR3nt: TGCGCCAGCAGCGGGACAGGGAATTCACCCCTCCACTTT
CDR3aa: CASSGTGNSPLHF

j_gene: TRBJ1-1
v_gene: TRBV9
d_gene: TRBD1
abundance: NA
CDR3nt: TGTGCCAGCAGCGTCACCTCGACAGGGACCTTTCCGAACACTGAAGCTTTCTTT
CDR3aa: CASSVTSTGTFPNTEAFF

j_gene: TRBJ2-4
v_gene: TRBV4-1
d_gene: TRBD1
abundance: NA
CDR3nt: TGCGCCAGCAGCCAAGTTGCGGGTCAGGGGGCCTTGGCCAAAAACATTCAGTACTTC
CDR3aa: CASSQVAGQGALAKNIQYF

j_gene: TRBJ2-4
v_gene: TRBV5-4
d_gene: NA
abundance: NA
CDR3nt: TGTGCCAGCAGCTTACGGGGTGCCGGCAAAAACATTCAGTACTTC
CDR3aa: CASSLRGAGKNIQYF

j_gene: TRBJ2-2
v_gene: TRBV5-1
d_gene: NA
abundance: NA
CDR3nt: TGCGCCAGCAGCTTGCAAGGGGGCACCGGGGAGCTGTTTTTT
CDR3aa: CASSLQGGTGELFF

j_gene: TRBJ2-7
v_gene: TRBV5-5
d_gene: NA
abundance: NA
CDR3nt: TGTGCCAGCAGGCCCGCAGGGAGGAACGAGCAGTACTTC
CDR3aa: CASRPAGRNEQYF

j_gene: TRBJ2-5
v_gene: TRBV2
d_gene: NA
abundance: NA
CDR3nt: TGTGCCAGCAGTCGACAATATTCAGGGACCCAGTACTTC
CDR3aa: CASSRQYSGTQYF

j_gene: TRBJ1-5
v_gene: TRBV18
d_gene: NA
abundance: NA
CDR3nt: TGTGCCAGCTCACCTCGGAGGGGAGAGGGCAATCAGCCCCAGCATTTT
CDR3aa: CASSPRRGEGNQPQHF

j_gene: TRBJ2-5
v_gene: TRBV6-5
d_gene: TRBD1
abundance: NA
CDR3nt: TGTGCCAGCAGTTGGACAGGGGAACAGGAGACCCAGTACTTC
CDR3aa: CASSWTGEQETQYF

j_gene: TRBJ1-3
v_gene: TRBV5-1
d_gene: TRBD1
abundance: NA
CDR3nt: TGCGCCAGCAGCTTGGACAGGGGCTACTCTGGAAACACCATATATTTT
CDR3aa: CASSLDRGYSGNTIYF

j_gene: TRBJ2-3
v_gene: TRBV4-1
d_gene: NA
abundance: NA
CDR3nt: TGCGCCAGCAGGGCCGTCCCCACAGATACGCAGTATTTT
CDR3aa: CASRAVPTDTQYF

j_gene: TRBJ1-5
v_gene: TRBV5-1
d_gene: NA
abundance: few
CDR3nt: TGCGCCAGCAGCTACGCTCCGGGTGGAGGAACCAATCAGCCCCAGCATTTT
CDR3aa: CASSYAPGGGTNQPQHF

j_gene: TRBJ2-5
v_gene: TRBV14
d_gene: TRBD2
abundance: NA
CDR3nt: TGTGCCAGCAGCCAACCTCCACTAGCGGGGCAAGAGACCCAGTACTTC
CDR3aa: CASSQPPLAGQETQYF

j_gene: TRBJ1-3
v_gene: TRBV12-3/TRBV12-4
d_gene: NA
abundance: NA
CDR3nt: TGTGCCAGCAGTCCAGACAGTGGAAACACCATATATTTT
CDR3aa: CASSPDSGNTIYF

j_gene: TRBJ2-3
v_gene: TRBV4-3
d_gene: TRBD2
abundance: NA
CDR3nt: TGCGCCAGCAGCCAAGATTATCGGGTCGGACTAGCGGGGCTTTTAGATACGCAGTATTTT
CDR3aa: CASSQDYRVGLAGLLDTQYF

j_gene: TRBJ2-5
v_gene: TRBV19
d_gene: TRBD1
abundance: NA
CDR3nt: TGTGCCAGTAGTATCGGGGACAGGGTTTTGGAGACCCAGTACTTC
CDR3aa: CASSIGDRVLETQYF

j_gene: TRBJ2-6
v_gene: TRBV24-1
d_gene: TRBD1
abundance: NA
CDR3nt: TGTGCCACCAGTGATTCAGGGGGCGCTGGGGCCAACGTCCTGACTTTC
CDR3aa: CATSDSGGAGANVLTF

j_gene: TRBJ1-2
v_gene: TRBV7-2
d_gene: TRBD1
abundance: NA
CDR3nt: TGTGCCAGCAGCACATCAGGGGGCGTCTATGGCTACACCTTC
CDR3aa: CASSTSGGVYGYTF

j_gene: TRBJ2-4
v_gene: TRBV19
d_gene: NA
abundance: NA
CDR3nt: TGTGCCAGTAGCGGTCAGGGGTTCAAAAACATTCAGTACTTC
CDR3aa: CASSGQGFKNIQYF

j_gene: TRBJ2-2
v_gene: TRBV5-5
d_gene: NA
abundance: once
CDR3nt: TGTGCCAGCAGCTTGGCCAGGGGAGGGCAGCTGTTTTTT
CDR3aa: CASSLARGGQLFF

j_gene: TRBJ2-1
v_gene: TRBV19
d_gene: TRBD1
abundance: NA
CDR3nt: TGTGCCAGTAGTATCCCAGCCCCTACAGGGGGCTACAATGAGCAGTTCTTC
CDR3aa: CASSIPAPTGGYNEQFF

j_gene: TRBJ1-5
v_gene: TRBV9
d_gene: TRBD1
abundance: NA
CDR3nt: TGTGCCAGCAGCGGCGGGACAGATAATCAGCCCCAGCATTTT
CDR3aa: CASSGGTDNQPQHF

j_gene: TRBJ2-1
v_gene: TRBV2
d_gene: TRBD2
abundance: NA
CDR3nt: TGTGCCAGCAGTCAACCGGGGGGGCCGCCAGCCAGTCGTCTGTGTGAGCAGTTCTTC
CDR3aa: CASSQPGGPPASRLCEQFF